This TCR beta chain was retrieved from a study of T cell repertoires in cytomegalovirus infection. TCRdb processed the reads anew with MiXCR; each CDR3 protein has one entry. The sample carries around 120,000 distinct CDR3 sequences, about 10% recorded once. This clonotype appeared a few times. The germline gives CDR1 MNHEY, CDR2 SVGAGI. V dropped 0 bases and J dropped 6 bases, with 14 bases sitting between them. The CDR3 totals 15 residues. The gene calls are TRBV6-5 and TRBJ1-1; maybe TRBD1 (6 bases). The clonotype comes from a human donor in good health (CMV status not recorded). Some clones in this sample may be carry-over from other donors' samples. The source material was PBMCs. The CDR3, as DNA: TGTGCCAGCAGTTACTCGGACAGTTGGCAGCCTGAAGCTTTCTTT. Its protein is CASSYSDSWQPEAFF.